The clone carrying this T cell receptor beta chain was detected a few times. Its target is unknown. V was clipped by 6 bases and J by 7 bases, with 12 bases between them. The CDR3 is 12 amino acids. Germline loops: CDR1 GTSNPN, CDR2 SVGIG (reference sequence). This entry comes from a study of naive and memory T cell subsets. The beta constant-region primer was an equimolar mix of two oligonucleotides covering TRBC1 and TRBC2. Nested alpha and beta constant-region primers with the SP2 primer drove four PCR rounds on ligated cDNA. TCRdb re-called the UMI-ligation and nested PCR reads through MiXCR, storing one row per CDR3 protein. Of 85,000 to 130,000 distinct CDR3 sequences listed, approximately 14% are singletons. Study outcomes and limitations: Naive repertoires, especially CD8, held a few larger clonotypes, possibly memory cells re-expressing CD45RA.

The receptor's source is a human donor in good health. This sequence joins TRBV30 and TRBJ1-4; D gene unclear. The source material was naive CD8+ T cells from blood. The CDR3 reads CACSTVGEKLFF. The CDR3 DNA reads TGTGCCTGCAGTACGGTGGGTGAAAAACTGTTTTTT. Full variable domain (rest looked up from reference TRBV30 and TRBJ1-4): SQTIHQWPATLVQPVGSPLSLECTVEGTSNPNLYWYRQAAGRGLQLLFYSVGIGQISSEVPQNLSASRPQDRQFILSSKKLLLSDSGFYLCACSTVGEKLFFGSGTQLSVL.